Below, 4 T cell receptor beta chains from the same sample are listed, as sequenced in a study of T cells in tuberculosis. After thawing and overnight rest, PBMC were stained with GMM-loaded CD1B tetramer, viability dye and anti-CD3 for sorting. The lipid loaded on the CD1B tetramers was C32 glucose monomycolate from Rhodococcus equi. Profiling relied on immunoSEQ multiplex PCR, and the TCRdb table lists in-frame clones only, not all of them. The table lists roughly 59,000 clones, 65% to 90% of them singletons. The specimen sequenced was CD1b-GMM tetramer-negative cells sorted from PBMCs. These receptors came from an adult woman with latent tuberculosis.

The chain is built from TRBV12-5 and TRBJ2-2; D gene uncertain. Germline V gives CDR1 LGHNT, CDR2 FRNRAP. The CDR3 length is 14 residues. V was clipped by 5 bases and J by 4 bases, with 11 bases between them. In nucleotides, the CDR3 is TGTGCTAGTGGTACTCGGAGAGGCACCGGGGAGCTGTTTTTT. Its translation is CASGTRRGTGELFF. Drawing the rest from reference TRBV12-5 and TRBJ2-2, the complete variable domain is DARVTQTPRHKVTEMGQEVTMRCQPILGHNTVFWYRQTMMQGLELLAYFRNRAPLDDSGMPKDRFSAEMPDATLATLKIQPSEPRDSAVYFCASGTRRGTGELFFGEGSRLTVL.

In its sample, this clone was seen a few times. The chain uses TRBV5-8 and TRBJ2-7, with 12 bases fitting TRBD2. V dropped 4 bases and J dropped 4; count of bases not matched to a gene: 6. The CDR3 is made up of 15 amino acids. The V gene's germline CDR1 is SGHTS and CDR2 YDEGEE. This chain's CDR3 is CASSRLAGDPYEQYF. The CDR3 DNA reads as TGTGCCAGCAGCCGACTAGCGGGAGACCCGTACGAGCAGTACTTC.

The chain joins TRBV25-1 to TRBJ2-4; a possible D gene is TRBD2 (6 bases). The V gene lost 6 bases and the J gene lost 8 bases, with 20 bases spanning the gap. The CDR3 has 15 amino acids. Germline values: CDR1 MGHDK, CDR2 SYGVNS. The CDR3 DNA is TGTGCCAGCAGATCAGGAACACAAGGCGGGGACATTCAGTACTTC. This translates into CASRSGTQGGDIQYF.

The chain carries TRBV10-2 and TRBJ2-2, with a weak D call TRBD2 (6 bases). Trimming removed 11 bases from V and 1 base from J, with 26 bases in between. Germline assignment: CDR1 WSHSY and CDR2 SAAADI. The CDR3 sequence is 18 residues long. The CDR3: CAAIPLSWTNQNTGELFF. In DNA, the CDR3 is TGCGCCGCGATACCTCTTTCTTGGACTAACCAGAACACCGGGGAGCTGTTTTTT.